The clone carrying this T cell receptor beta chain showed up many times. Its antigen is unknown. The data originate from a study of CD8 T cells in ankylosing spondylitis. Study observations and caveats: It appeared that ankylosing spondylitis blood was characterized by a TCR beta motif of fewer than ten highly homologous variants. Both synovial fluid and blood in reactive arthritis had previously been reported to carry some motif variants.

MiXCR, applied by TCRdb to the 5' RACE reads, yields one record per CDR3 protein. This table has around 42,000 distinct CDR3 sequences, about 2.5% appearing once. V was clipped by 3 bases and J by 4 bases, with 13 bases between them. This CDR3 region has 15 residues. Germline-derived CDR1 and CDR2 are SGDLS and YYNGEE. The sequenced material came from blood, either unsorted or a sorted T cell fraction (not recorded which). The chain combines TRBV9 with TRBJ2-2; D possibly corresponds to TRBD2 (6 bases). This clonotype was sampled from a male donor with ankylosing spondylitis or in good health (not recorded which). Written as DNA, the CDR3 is TGTGCCAGCAGCGACGGGAGCGCGATCACCGGGGAGCTGTTTTTT. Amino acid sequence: CASSDGSAITGELFF.